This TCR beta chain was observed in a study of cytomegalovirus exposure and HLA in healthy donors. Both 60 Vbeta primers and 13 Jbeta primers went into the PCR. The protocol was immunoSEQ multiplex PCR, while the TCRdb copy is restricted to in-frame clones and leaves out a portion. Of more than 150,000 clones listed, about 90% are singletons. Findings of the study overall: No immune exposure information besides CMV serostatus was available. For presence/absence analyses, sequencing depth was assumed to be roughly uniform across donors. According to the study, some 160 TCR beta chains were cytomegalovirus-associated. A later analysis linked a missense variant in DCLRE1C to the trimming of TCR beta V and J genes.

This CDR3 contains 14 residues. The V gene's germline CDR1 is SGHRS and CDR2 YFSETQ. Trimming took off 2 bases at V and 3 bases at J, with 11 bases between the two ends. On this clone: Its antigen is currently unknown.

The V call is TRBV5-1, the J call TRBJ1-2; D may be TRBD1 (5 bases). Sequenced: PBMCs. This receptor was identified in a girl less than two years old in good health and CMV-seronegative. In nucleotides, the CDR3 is TGCGCCAGCAGCTTCGTTACGGGGGACTATGGCTACACCTTC. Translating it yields CASSFVTGDYGYTF.